This T cell receptor (beta chain) was recovered during a study of OX40 agonist ivuxolimab in advanced cancers. Looking at the study overall: In three patients, partial responses were observed, one with hepatocellular carcinoma and two with cutaneous melanoma. Overall study findings and caveats: Among T cells, CD8+ cells averaged more expanded clones than CD4+ cells.

This table comes from immunoSEQ multiplex PCR, and its TCRdb copy is limited to in-frame clones, with some not included. The data hold roughly 47,000 clones, with 89% observed a single time. The CDR3 is made up of 18 amino acids. The V and J ends lost 0 bases and 2 bases respectively, with 20 bases between them. CDR1 and CDR2 from the germline V gene are SGHVS and FQNEAQ. Autoimmune disease history or systemic immunosuppression led to patient exclusion. In the case of this clone: Its antigen is not identified.

The receptor comes from an adult with an advanced solid tumor such as melanoma, head and neck, liver or kidney cancer. This specimen consisted of CD4+ or CD8+ T cells sorted from blood, obtained in a trial of the OX40 agonist ivuxolimab. This chain joins TRBV7-8 and TRBJ2-7; D might be TRBD1 (5 bases). CDR3 nucleotide sequence: TGTGCCAGCAGCTTAGCCAGGGCAAAAAAACCCTTAACCTACGAGCAGTACTTC. It specifies CASSLARAKKPLTYEQYF.